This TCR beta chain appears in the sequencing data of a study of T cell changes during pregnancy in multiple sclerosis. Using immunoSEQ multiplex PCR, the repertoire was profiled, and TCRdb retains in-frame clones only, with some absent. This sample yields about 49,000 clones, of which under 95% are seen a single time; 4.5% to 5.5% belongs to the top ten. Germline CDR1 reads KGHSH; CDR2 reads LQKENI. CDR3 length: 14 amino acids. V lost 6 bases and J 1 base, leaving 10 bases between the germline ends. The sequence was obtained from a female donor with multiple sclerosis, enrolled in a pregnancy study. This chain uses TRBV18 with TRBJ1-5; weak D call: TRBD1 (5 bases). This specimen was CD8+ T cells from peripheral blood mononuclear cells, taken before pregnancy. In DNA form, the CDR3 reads TGTGCCAGCTCCCGGGGGGACAGCAATCAGCCCCAGCATTTT. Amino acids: CASSRGDSNQPQHF.